The next 26 T cell receptor beta chains were all read from a single sample in a study of CD8+ T cells in alopecia areata (dated by TCRdb to the late 2010s). In the paper's terms, the time point label means: 20 to 30 weeks on oral tofacitinib. Read against the paper, the sample's treatment or condition label means: oral pan-JAK inhibitor, 5-10 mg twice daily. Receptor libraries were prepared by the immunoSEQ multiplex PCR assay. To provide template for TCR sequencing, every sample had RNA extracted and reverse transcribed into cDNA. Entries here come from immuneACCESS through TCRdb and include only in-frame sequences with V and J called. Some clones fail to appear in such tables; in the studies checked, an unresolved V gene covers under half of the shortfall, and the cause of the remainder is unknown. This sample has over 150,000 clones in its table, and 60% of those were observed once. About 14% of the sample comes from the top ten.

This material consisted of CD4+ T cells sorted from blood, taken at week 24, from a patient treated with tofacitinib. These receptors originate from a human donor with alopecia areata.

V is TRBV5-6 and J is TRBJ1-4; 8 bases match TRBD1. In germline, CDR1 is SGHDT, CDR2 YYEEEE. V lost 7 bases to trimming and J lost 8 bases; unmatched junction nucleotides: 4. The CDR3 sequence is 12 residues long. Here the CDR3 reads CASQTGEEKLFF. In nucleotides, the CDR3 is TGTGCCAGCCAGACAGGGGAGGAAAAACTGTTTTTT.

This rearrangement joins TRBV1 to TRBJ1-5. TRBV1 is classified as a pseudogene. The CDR3 is 15 residues long. The CDR3 is CTSRGRGPSNQPQHF. Here the CDR3 DNA reads TGCACCAGCCGCGGGAGGGGCCCTAGCAATCAGCCCCAGCATTTT.

This chain uses TRBV6-5 with TRBJ1-5; no reliable D call. The ends were cut back, 6 bases at V and 0 bases at J, with 9 bases in the middle. CDR1 and CDR2 from the germline V gene are MNHEY and SVGAGI. The length of the CDR3 is 14 residues. The CDR3 DNA follows: TGTGCCAGCAGCGGTGGATATAGCAATCAGCCCCAGCATTTT. Its translation: CASSGGYSNQPQHF.

This rearrangement joins TRBV4-2 to TRBJ2-2; the D gene is possibly TRBD2 (5 bases). Germline lookup yields CDR1 LGHNA and CDR2 YNFKEQ. The CDR3 runs 16 residues. Trimming left V 0 bases short and J 3 bases short, with 11 bases between. CDR3 bases: TGTGCCAGCAGCCAAGATCGGCGGGCGGACACCGGGGAGCTGTTTTTT. Encoded protein: CASSQDRRADTGELFF.

This clone turned up a few times. The chain uses TRBV6-5 and TRBJ1-6, with D perhaps matching TRBD1 (5 bases). Trimming stripped 6 bases from V and 6 bases from J, with 15 bases between. The germline gives CDR1 MNHEY, CDR2 SVGAGI. The CDR3 extends over 15 amino acids. Here the CDR3 reads CASSRKGRPNSPLHF. Here the CDR3 DNA reads TGTGCCAGCAGCCGCAAGGGACGGCCTAATTCACCCCTCCACTTT.

This clone was counted only a few times. This sequence joins TRBV25-1 and TRBJ1-2; no firm D call. The germline V gene encodes CDR1 MGHDK and CDR2 SYGVNS. V gave up 4 bases and J gave up 5 bases, with 17 bases separating them. CDR3 size: 15 residues. The CDR3 sequence is CASSVGPSPLYGYTF. The CDR3 region has the DNA TGTGCCAGCAGTGTCGGCCCTTCCCCTTTATATGGCTACACCTTC.

V and J are TRBV5-1 and TRBJ2-1; a possible D gene is TRBD2 (5 bases). The CDR3 totals 12 residues. Germline lookup yields CDR1 SGHRS and CDR2 YFSETQ. The V gene lost 0 bases and the J gene lost 9 bases, with 7 bases spanning the gap. CDR3 in DNA: TGCGCCAGCAGCTTGGTCGGAGGTGAGCAGTTCTTC. Residues: CASSLVGGEQFF.

This clone turned up a few times. The chain uses TRBV6-6 and TRBJ1-2, with unresolved D. The V gene lost 0 bases and the J gene lost 7 bases, with 6 bases spanning the gap. Germline V gives CDR1 MNHNY, CDR2 SVGAGI (reference sequence). This CDR3 has 12 residues. The CDR3 sequence: CASSYSDAGYTF. Written as DNA, the CDR3 is TGTGCCAGCAGTTACTCTGATGCTGGCTACACCTTC.

The V gene is TRBV5-1, the J gene TRBJ1-6; D not resolved. Between the trimmed V and J ends, which lost 7 bases and 8 bases, there was a span of 13 bases. The germline CDR1 and CDR2 sequences are SGHRS and YFSETQ. The CDR3 has 13 amino acids. For the CDR3, the DNA is TGCGCCAGCCGGCTAGCGAAGGATTCACCCCTCCACTTT. Its protein product is CASRLAKDSPLHF.

The rearrangement links TRBV10-2 to TRBJ1-1; D gene unclear. V shed 4 bases and J shed 0 bases, with 9 bases lying between them. From germline, CDR1 is WSHSY and CDR2 SAAADI. This CDR3 is 14 amino acids long. The CDR3 DNA reads TGCGCCAGCAGTGGGACCTACATGAACACTGAAGCTTTCTTT. Translating gives CASSGTYMNTEAFF.

The chain employs TRBV7-9 and TRBJ2-2, with 7 nucleotides matching TRBD1. This CDR3 has 15 residues. Germline loops: CDR1 SEHNR, CDR2 FQNEAQ (reference sequence). Trimming cost V 3 bases and J 1 base; bases outside gene matches: 2. CDR3 sequence: CASSFRTGNTGELFF. CDR3 bases: TGTGCCAGCAGCTTCCGGACAGGGAACACCGGGGAGCTGTTTTTT.

The chain employs TRBV6-5 and TRBJ1-1; 7 nucleotides match TRBD1. This CDR3 has 14 residues. Trimming took 6 bases from V and 3 from J; bases not matched to a gene: 7. In germline, CDR1 is MNHEY, CDR2 SVGAGI. Here the CDR3 DNA reads TGTGCCAGCAGCCAGACAGGGATGGACACTGAAGCTTTCTTT. Its protein product is CASSQTGMDTEAFF.

The chain couples TRBV2 to TRBJ1-2; D not resolved. Germline values: CDR1 SNHLY, CDR2 FYNNEI. V shed 6 bases and J shed 11 bases, with 19 bases lying between them. CDR3 length: 13 amino acids. CDR3 DNA sequence: TGTGCCAGCAGGGGGAACCCCGAAGTGGGGTACACCTTC. Amino acid sequence: CASRGNPEVGYTF.

The V call is TRBV10-3, the J call TRBJ2-7; D possibly corresponds to TRBD1 (5 bases). Germline assignment: CDR1 ENHRY and CDR2 SYGVKD. CDR3 size: 12 residues. Trimming shortened V by 10 bases and J by 3 bases, and 13 bases separated the two germline ends. For the CDR3, the DNA is TGTGCCACCACCAGGGATCTCTACGAGCAGTACTTC. Translation: CATTRDLYEQYF.

This sequence joins TRBV19 and TRBJ2-5, with 9 bases aligning to TRBD2. The CDR3 runs 14 residues. V was clipped by 8 bases and J by 5 bases; unmatched bases: 9. Germline V gives CDR1 LNHDA, CDR2 SQIVND (reference sequence). DNA of the CDR3: TGTGCCAGTTCGGGACTAGCCCTCACGGAGACCCAGTACTTC. Residues: CASSGLALTETQYF.

J is TRBJ2-5 and V is TRBV6-5; D is unresolved. Trimming pared 2 bases from V and 2 bases from J, leaving 15 bases between. Germline lookup yields CDR1 MNHEY and CDR2 SVGAGI. The CDR3 spans 16 residues. The CDR3 loop is CASSYTGRRRQETQYF. The DNA of the CDR3 is TGTGCCAGCAGTTACACGGGCCGGCGGCGACAAGAGACCCAGTACTTC.

The chain uses TRBV2 and TRBJ2-5, with D tentatively TRBD2 (7 bases). The CDR3 sequence is 15 residues long. Germline V gene lookup returns CDR1 SNHLY and CDR2 FYNNEI. With 10 bases removed from V and 1 base from J, the gap between germline ends came to 19 bases. CDR3 DNA sequence: TGTGCCACCCAGGAGGGGGGGGTCGGCCAAGAGACCCAGTACTTC. Protein: CATQEGGVGQETQYF. Looking up the rest from reference TRBV2 and TRBJ2-5 gives the full variable domain: EPEVTQTPSHQVTQMGQEVILRCVPISNHLYFYWYRQILGQKVEFLVSFYNNEISEKSEIFDDQFSVERPDGSNFTLKIRSTKLEDSAMYFCATQEGGVGQETQYFGPGTRLLVL.

This chain connects TRBV9 to TRBJ1-1; weak D call: TRBD1 (5 bases). Trimming took 5 bases from V and 1 from J, leaving 12 bases between them. There are 14 residues in the CDR3. The germline V gene encodes CDR1 SGDLS and CDR2 YYNGEE. The CDR3, as DNA: TGTGCCAGCAGTGGGGGACCGAAGAACACTGAAGCTTTCTTT. It specifies CASSGGPKNTEAFF.

This clone was picked up a small number of times. The V gene is TRBV29-1, the J gene TRBJ2-3; D possibly corresponds to TRBD1 (5 bases). V lost 5 bases and J 1 base, leaving 10 bases between the germline ends. This CDR3 spans 13 amino acids. Germline assignment: CDR1 SQVTM and CDR2 ANQGSEA. This chain's CDR3 is CSVRRVGTDTQYF. The CDR3 bases are TGCAGCGTTCGCAGGGTGGGCACAGATACGCAGTATTTT.

This clone was found a few times. The chain has TRBV5-1 and TRBJ1-5; D is uncertain. The CDR3 extends over 13 amino acids. V was cut by 0 bases and J by 4 bases, with 5 bases left in between. CDR1 is SGHRS and CDR2 is YFSETQ in the germline V gene. CDR3 bases: TGCGCCAGCAGCTTGGACAATAATCAGCCCCAGCATTTT. Translation: CASSLDNNQPQHF. Full variable domain (rest looked up from reference TRBV5-1 and TRBJ1-5): KAGVTQTPRYLIKTRGQQVTLSCSPISGHRSVSWYQQTPGQGLQFLFEYFSETQRNKGNFPGRFSGRQFSNSRSEMNVSTLELGDSALYLCASSLDNNQPQHFGDGTRLSIL.

This CDR3 reads CAWRVPGGTGELFF. CDR3 DNA sequence: TGTGCCTGGAGAGTGCCAGGGGGCACCGGGGAGCTGTTTTTT. This chain links TRBV30 with TRBJ2-2, with TRBD1 matching over 7 bases. From germline, CDR1 is GTSNPN and CDR2 SVGIG (reference sequence). The CDR3 is 14 residues long. V shed 3 bases and J 4 bases; nucleotides not matched to a gene: 5.

The genes are TRBV29-1 and TRBJ2-5; 7 bases map to TRBD2. Per germline, CDR1 SQVTM and CDR2 ANQGSEA. J lost 0 bases, V lost 6 bases, and 7 bases had no gene match. The CDR3 runs to 14 residues. In nucleotides, the CDR3 is TGCAGCGTGCGGGGACTACTATACCAAGAGACCCAGTACTTC. It translates to CSVRGLLYQETQYF.

The chain recombines TRBV25-1 with TRBJ2-5, with TRBD1 matching 8 bases. After removal of 2 bases from V and 4 bases from J, the junction contained 0 bases not matched to a gene. This CDR3 spans 13 amino acids. CDR1 MGHDK and CDR2 SYGVNS come from the germline V gene. The CDR3: CASSEQGAETQYF. DNA for the CDR3: TGTGCCAGCAGTGAACAGGGGGCAGAGACCCAGTACTTC.

This chain uses TRBV9 with TRBJ2-3, with unresolved D. The germline CDR1 and CDR2 sequences are SGDLS and YYNGEE. The CDR3 consists of 14 residues. Trimming shortened V by 4 bases and J by 0 bases, and 9 bases separated the two germline ends. Here the CDR3 reads CASSLYPSTDTQYF. The CDR3 nucleotides read TGTGCCAGCAGCCTCTATCCTAGCACAGATACGCAGTATTTT.

This rearrangement joins TRBV27 to TRBJ2-3; the match to TRBD2 covers 7 bases. CDR3 length: 12 amino acids. Trimming cost V 3 bases and J 12 bases; bases outside gene matches: 6. Germline V gene data show CDR1 as MNHEY and CDR2 as SMNVEV (reference sequence). The CDR3 protein is CASSLASGPQYF. DNA of the CDR3: TGTGCCAGCAGTTTGGCTAGCGGCCCCCAGTATTTT.

The rearrangement joins TRBV30 to TRBJ1-2, with 7 bases aligning to TRBD1. CDR3 length: 14 residues. Germline CDR1 is GTSNPN and CDR2 is SVGIG (reference sequence). Unmatched junction bases numbered 5, after V lost 2 bases and J lost 2 bases. This chain's CDR3 is CAWSLGQRNYGYTF. The CDR3 DNA is TGTGCCTGGAGTTTGGGACAGCGAAACTATGGCTACACCTTC.